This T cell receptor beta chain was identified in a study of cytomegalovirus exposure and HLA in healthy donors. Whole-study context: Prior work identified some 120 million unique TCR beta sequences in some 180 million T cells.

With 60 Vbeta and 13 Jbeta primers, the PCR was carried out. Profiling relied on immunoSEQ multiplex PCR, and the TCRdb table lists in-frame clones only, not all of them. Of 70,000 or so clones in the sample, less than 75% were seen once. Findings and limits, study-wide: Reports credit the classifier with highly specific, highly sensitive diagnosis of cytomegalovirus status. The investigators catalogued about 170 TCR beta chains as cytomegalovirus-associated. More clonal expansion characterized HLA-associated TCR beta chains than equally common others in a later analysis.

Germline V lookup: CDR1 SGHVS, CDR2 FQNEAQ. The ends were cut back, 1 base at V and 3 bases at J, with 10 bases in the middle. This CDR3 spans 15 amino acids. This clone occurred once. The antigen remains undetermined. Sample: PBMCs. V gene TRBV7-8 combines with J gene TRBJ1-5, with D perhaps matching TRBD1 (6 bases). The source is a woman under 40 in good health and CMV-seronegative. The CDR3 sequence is CASSLEAGDNQPQHF. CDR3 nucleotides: TGTGCCAGCAGCTTAGAAGCAGGGGACAATCAGCCCCAGCATTTT.